The rows below give T cell receptor beta chains drawn from one sample of a study of T cells in localized non-small cell lung cancer. Sequencing used immunoSEQ multiplex PCR; TCRdb keeps in-frame clones, though not all of them. The sample carries nearly 25,000 clones, approximately 83% recorded once. The sample was peripheral blood, taken before any cancer treatment. The receptors come from an older male donor with stage II squamous cell lung carcinoma. The CDR3 runs from the conserved cysteine through the conserved F or W. Fields, in order: D gene, clone size, J gene, V gene, CDR3 protein, CDR3 DNA. A D gene is named only where the DNA matches it firmly. Where a row states a size, it is once, few, many or the class of an expanded clone; other rows omit it.

>TRBD1|NA|TRBJ1-2|TRBV5-6
CASSLPGQGVQGYTF
TGTGCCAGCAGCTTGCCGGGACAGGGGGTCCAAGGCTACACCTTC
>NA|NA|TRBJ2-7|TRBV19
CASIGQGKAEQYF
TGTGCCAGTATCGGGCAGGGAAAGGCCGAGCAGTACTTC
>TRBD1|NA|TRBJ2-7|TRBV2
CASSEQGASYEQYF
TGTGCCAGCAGTGAACAGGGGGCGTCCTACGAGCAGTACTTC
>NA|NA|TRBJ2-2|TRBV30
CAWSGNLNTGELFF
TGTGCCTGGAGTGGGAACCTGAACACCGGGGAGCTGTTTTTT
>NA|NA|TRBJ1-5|TRBV4-2
CASSQNQDVGNQPQHF
TGTGCCAGCAGTCAAAATCAGGACGTGGGCAATCAGCCCCAGCATTTT
>NA|NA|TRBJ2-5|TRBV7-6
CASSLGRYQETQYF
TGTGCCAGCAGCTTAGGACGGTACCAAGAGACCCAGTACTTC
>TRBD1|few|TRBJ1-2|TRBV30
CAWTRQGAMYGYTF
TGTGCCTGGACTCGACAGGGGGCGATGTATGGCTACACCTTC
>TRBD1|NA|TRBJ2-1|TRBV7-7
CASSLGTGLEEQFF
TGTGCCAGCAGCTTAGGGACAGGGCTCGAGGAGCAGTTCTTC
>NA|NA|TRBJ2-2|TRBV11-2
CASSAKFVPGTDGELFF
TGTGCCAGCAGCGCAAAGTTCGTCCCGGGAACGGACGGGGAGCTGTTTTTT
>TRBD1|NA|TRBJ2-6|TRBV19
CASSILGQGRGPGANVLTF
TGTGCCAGTAGTATACTCGGACAGGGTAGAGGACCTGGGGCCAACGTCCTGACTTTC
>NA|NA|TRBJ2-5|TRBV29-1
CSVLRQSETQYF
TGCAGCGTTTTGCGTCAGTCAGAGACCCAGTACTTC
>NA|NA|TRBJ2-7|TRBV9
CASSVGLLGYEQYF
TGTGCCAGCAGCGTAGGTTTATTGGGCTACGAGCAGTACTTC
>NA|NA|TRBJ1-2|TRBV30
CAWRKGGDASYGYTF
TGTGCCTGGAGAAAAGGGGGGGACGCCTCATATGGCTACACCTTC
>NA|NA|TRBJ2-5|TRBV5-4
CASSSRVVGETQYF
TGTGCCAGCAGCTCGAGGGTGGTTGGGGAGACCCAGTACTTC
>NA|NA|TRBJ2-5|TRBV7-8
CASSLMGQTTQETQYF
TGTGCCAGCAGCTTAATGGGCCAAACTACCCAAGAGACCCAGTACTTC
>NA|NA|TRBJ1-6|TRBV9
CASSVGQINSPLHF
TGTGCCAGCAGCGTAGGACAGATCAATTCACCCCTCCACTTT
>TRBD2|NA|TRBJ2-3|TRBV11-2
CASSFTTSGGPTTQYF
TGTGCCAGCAGCTTTACGACTAGCGGGGGGCCCACAACGCAGTATTTT
>TRBD2|NA|TRBJ2-5|TRBV19
CASSMVSGGLSQETQYF
TGTGCCAGTAGTATGGTCAGCGGGGGACTATCACAAGAGACCCAGTACTTC
>NA|NA|TRBJ2-1|TRBV11-2
CASSPQVRGPKRDEQFF
TGTGCCAGCAGTCCCCAGGTCCGGGGGCCTAAACGCGATGAGCAGTTCTTC
>TRBD2|NA|TRBJ2-1|TRBV19
CASRRTSGSETYNEQFF
TGTGCCAGTAGAAGGACTAGCGGGAGTGAAACCTACAATGAGCAGTTCTTC
>TRBD1|NA|TRBJ1-5|TRBV27
CASSSRDSYNQPQHF
TGTGCCAGCAGTTCCAGGGACAGTTACAATCAGCCCCAGCATTTT
>TRBD1|NA|TRBJ1-2|TRBV15
CATSRDGARTGDGYTF
TGTGCCACCAGCAGAGATGGTGCGAGGACAGGGGACGGCTACACCTTC